The entry that follows covers one TCR beta chain sequence. Its target is not known. V lost 7 bases, J lost 4 bases, and 6 bases stayed unmatched. This CDR3 spans 14 amino acids. Germline V gene data show CDR1 as MGHDK and CDR2 as SYGVNS. The PCR ran on 60 Vbeta and 13 Jbeta primers. Sequencing was performed with immunoSEQ multiplex PCR; in TCRdb, only in-frame clones are kept and a portion is missing. The sample lists about 180,000 clones, 78% occurring once. This sample stems from a study of cytomegalovirus exposure and HLA in healthy donors. Healthy people donating bone marrow made up the donors. The donors, nominally healthy at sampling, likely had unrecorded immune exposures. The study's findings and limits: Earlier analysis yielded a pattern in which most TCR beta V segments were productive about 87% or about 30% of the time.

The sequencing input was PBMCs. The chain is built from TRBV25-1 and TRBJ2-3, with 9 bases lining up with TRBD2. The origin of this receptor is a woman in her forties or fifties in good health and CMV-seropositive. CDR3 DNA sequence: TGTGCCAGCACCCGTAGCGGGGGCTCAGATACGCAGTATTTT. This codes for CASTRSGGSDTQYF.